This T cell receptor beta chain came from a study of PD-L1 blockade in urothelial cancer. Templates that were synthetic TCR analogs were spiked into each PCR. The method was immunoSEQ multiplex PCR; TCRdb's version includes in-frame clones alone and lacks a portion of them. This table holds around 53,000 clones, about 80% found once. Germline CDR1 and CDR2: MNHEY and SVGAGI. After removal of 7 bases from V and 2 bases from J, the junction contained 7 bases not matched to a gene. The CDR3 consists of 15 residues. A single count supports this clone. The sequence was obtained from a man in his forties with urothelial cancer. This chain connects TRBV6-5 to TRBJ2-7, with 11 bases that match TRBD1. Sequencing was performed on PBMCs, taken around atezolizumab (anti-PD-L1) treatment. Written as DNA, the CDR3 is TGTGCCAGCACCCGTCGGACAGGGGGCCCCTACGAGCAGTACTTC. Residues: CASTRRTGGPYEQYF.